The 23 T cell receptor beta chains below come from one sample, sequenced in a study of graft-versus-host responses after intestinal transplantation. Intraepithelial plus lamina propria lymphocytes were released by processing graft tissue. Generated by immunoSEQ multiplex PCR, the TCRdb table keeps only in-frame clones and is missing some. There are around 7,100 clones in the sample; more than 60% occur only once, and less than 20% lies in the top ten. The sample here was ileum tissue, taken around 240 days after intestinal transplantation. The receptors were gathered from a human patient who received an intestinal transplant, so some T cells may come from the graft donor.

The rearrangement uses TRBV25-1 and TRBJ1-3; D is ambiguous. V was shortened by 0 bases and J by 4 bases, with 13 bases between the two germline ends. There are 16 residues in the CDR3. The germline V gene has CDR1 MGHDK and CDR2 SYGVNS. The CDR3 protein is CASSEYPDAGGNTIYF. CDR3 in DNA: TGTGCCAGCAGTGAATATCCCGATGCGGGAGGAAACACCATATATTTT.

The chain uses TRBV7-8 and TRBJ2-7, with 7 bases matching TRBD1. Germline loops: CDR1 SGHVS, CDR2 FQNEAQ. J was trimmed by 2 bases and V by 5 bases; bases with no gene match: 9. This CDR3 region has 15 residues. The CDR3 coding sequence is TGTGCCAGCAGCCCGAGACAGGGAATGACCTACGAGCAGTACTTC. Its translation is CASSPRQGMTYEQYF.

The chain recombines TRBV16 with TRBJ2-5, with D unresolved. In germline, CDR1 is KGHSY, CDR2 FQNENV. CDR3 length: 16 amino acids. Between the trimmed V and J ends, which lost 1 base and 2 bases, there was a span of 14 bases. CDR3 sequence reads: CASSQLMGNIQETQYF. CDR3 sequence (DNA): TGTGCCAGCAGCCAATTAATGGGGAATATTCAAGAGACCCAGTACTTC. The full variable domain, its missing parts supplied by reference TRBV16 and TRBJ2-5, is GEEVAQTPKHLVRGEGQKAKLYCAPIKGHSYVFWYQQVLKNEFKFLISFQNENVFDETGMPKERFSAKCLPNSPCSLEIQATKLEDSAVYFCASSQLMGNIQETQYFGPGTRLLVL.

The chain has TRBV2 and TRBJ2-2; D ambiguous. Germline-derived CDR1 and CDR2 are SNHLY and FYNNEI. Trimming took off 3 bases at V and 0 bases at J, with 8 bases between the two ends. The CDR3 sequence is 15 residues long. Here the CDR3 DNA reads TGTGCCAGCAGTGAGGAGTTCGCGAACACCGGGGAGCTGTTTTTT. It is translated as CASSEEFANTGELFF.

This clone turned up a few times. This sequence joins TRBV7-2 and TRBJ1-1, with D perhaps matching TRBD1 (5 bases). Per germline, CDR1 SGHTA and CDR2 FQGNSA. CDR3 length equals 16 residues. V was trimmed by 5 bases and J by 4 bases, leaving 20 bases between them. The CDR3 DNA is TGTGCCAGCAGCCCGGACTGGGGGGGAGTAATCACTGAAGCTTTCTTT. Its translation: CASSPDWGGVITEAFF.

The CDR3 spells CAIRDSGGPEAFF. CDR3 coding DNA: TGTGCCATCAGGGACAGCGGGGGGCCTGAAGCTTTCTTT. This chain joins TRBV10-3 and TRBJ1-1; D might be TRBD1 (6 bases). The CDR3 contains 13 residues. Germline CDR1 and CDR2: ENHRY and SYGVKD. V lost 6 bases, J lost 6 bases, and 14 bases lay in between.

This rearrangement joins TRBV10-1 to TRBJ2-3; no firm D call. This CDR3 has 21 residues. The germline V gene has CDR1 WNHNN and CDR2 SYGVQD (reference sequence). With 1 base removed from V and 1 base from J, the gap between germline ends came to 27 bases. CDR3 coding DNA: TGCGCCAGCAGTGAGTTTTACCGGGCGTCGGTCTTCGAGTTGGGCACAGATACGCAGTATTTT. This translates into CASSEFYRASVFELGTDTQYF.

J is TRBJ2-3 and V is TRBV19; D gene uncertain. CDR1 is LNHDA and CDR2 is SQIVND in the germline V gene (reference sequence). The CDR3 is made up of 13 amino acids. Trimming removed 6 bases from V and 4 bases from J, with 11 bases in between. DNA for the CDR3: TGTGCCAGTAGCCCCCAAGGGTCAGATACGCAGTATTTT. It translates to CASSPQGSDTQYF.

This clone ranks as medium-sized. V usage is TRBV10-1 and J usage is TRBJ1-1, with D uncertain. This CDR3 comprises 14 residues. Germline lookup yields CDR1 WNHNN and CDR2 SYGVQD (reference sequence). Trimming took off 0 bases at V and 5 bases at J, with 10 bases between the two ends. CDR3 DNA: TGCGCCAGCAGTGAGTCGTTCGGGCGGACTGAAGCTTTCTTT. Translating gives CASSESFGRTEAFF.

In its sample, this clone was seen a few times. CDR3: CASSVEDSATQYF. Written as DNA, the CDR3 is TGTGCCAGCAGCGTAGAGGATAGCGCTACGCAGTATTTT. The rearrangement links TRBV9 to TRBJ2-3, with D tentatively TRBD2 (5 bases). CDR3 size: 13 residues. Per germline, CDR1 SGDLS and CDR2 YYNGEE. V was trimmed by 0 bases and J by 8 bases, leaving 10 bases between them. The whole variable domain, remainder taken from reference TRBV9 and TRBJ2-3, is DSGVTQTPKHLITATGQRVTLRCSPRSGDLSVYWYQQSLDQGLQFLIQYYNGEERAKGNILERFSAQQFPDLHSELNLSSLELGDSALYFCASSVEDSATQYFGPGTRLTVL.

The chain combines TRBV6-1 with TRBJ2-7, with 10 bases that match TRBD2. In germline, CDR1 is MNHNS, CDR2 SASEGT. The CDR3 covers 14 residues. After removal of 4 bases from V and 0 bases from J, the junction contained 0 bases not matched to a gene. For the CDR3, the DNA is TGTGCCAGCAGTGGGACTAGCGGCTCCTACGAGCAGTACGTC. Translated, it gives CASSGTSGSYEQYV.

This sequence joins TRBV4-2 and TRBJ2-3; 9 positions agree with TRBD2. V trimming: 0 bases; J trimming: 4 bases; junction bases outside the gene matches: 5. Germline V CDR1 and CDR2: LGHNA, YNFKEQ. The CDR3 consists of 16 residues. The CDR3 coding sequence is TGTGCCAGCAGCCAAGATCCAGCGGGGGGCCCAGATACGCAGTATTTT. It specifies CASSQDPAGGPDTQYF.

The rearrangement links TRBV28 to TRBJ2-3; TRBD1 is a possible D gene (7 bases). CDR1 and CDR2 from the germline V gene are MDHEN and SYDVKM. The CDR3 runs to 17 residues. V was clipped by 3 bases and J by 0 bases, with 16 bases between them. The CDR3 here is CASSFPLTGTSTDTQYF. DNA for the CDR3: TGTGCCAGCAGTTTTCCCTTGACAGGGACTAGCACAGATACGCAGTATTTT.

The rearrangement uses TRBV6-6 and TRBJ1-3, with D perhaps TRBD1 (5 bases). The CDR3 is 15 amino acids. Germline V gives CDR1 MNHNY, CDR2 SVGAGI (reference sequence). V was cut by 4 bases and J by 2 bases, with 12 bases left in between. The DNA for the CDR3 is TGTGCCAGCAGTTCCTCGAGCAGGGCTGGAAACACCATATATTTT. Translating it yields CASSSSSRAGNTIYF.

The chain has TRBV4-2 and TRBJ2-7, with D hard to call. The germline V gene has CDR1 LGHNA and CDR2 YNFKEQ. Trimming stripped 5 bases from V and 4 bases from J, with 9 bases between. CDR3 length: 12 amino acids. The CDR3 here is CASSLDRYEQYV. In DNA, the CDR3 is TGTGCCAGCAGCTTGGATCGGTACGAGCAGTACGTC.

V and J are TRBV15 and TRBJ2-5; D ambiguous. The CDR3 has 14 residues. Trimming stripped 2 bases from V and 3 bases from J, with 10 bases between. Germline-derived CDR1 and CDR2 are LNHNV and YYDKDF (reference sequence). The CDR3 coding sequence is TGTGCCACCAGCAGAAAACACCTAAAAGAGACCCAGTACTTC. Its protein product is CATSRKHLKETQYF.

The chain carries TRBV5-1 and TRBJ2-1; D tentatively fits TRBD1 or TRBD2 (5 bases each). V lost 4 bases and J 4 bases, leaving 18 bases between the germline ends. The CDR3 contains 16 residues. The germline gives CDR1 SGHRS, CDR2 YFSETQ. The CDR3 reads CASSAAAVEGYNEQFF. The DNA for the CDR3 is TGCGCCAGCAGCGCAGCCGCGGTCGAGGGGTACAATGAGCAGTTCTTC.

As DNA, the CDR3 is TGTGCCAGCAGCACCGGGACAGGGTTGTCTTGGGAGCAGTTCTTC. Translated: CASSTGTGLSWEQFF. The chain couples TRBV9 to TRBJ2-1, with TRBD1 matching over 9 bases. Per germline, CDR1 SGDLS and CDR2 YYNGEE. The CDR3 contains 15 residues. V dropped 4 bases and J dropped 10; count of bases not matched to a gene: 12. Full variable domain (outside the CDR3, taken from reference TRBV9 and TRBJ2-1): DSGVTQTPKHLITATGQRVTLRCSPRSGDLSVYWYQQSLDQGLQFLIQYYNGEERAKGNILERFSAQQFPDLHSELNLSSLELGDSALYFCASSTGTGLSWEQFFGPGTRLTVL.

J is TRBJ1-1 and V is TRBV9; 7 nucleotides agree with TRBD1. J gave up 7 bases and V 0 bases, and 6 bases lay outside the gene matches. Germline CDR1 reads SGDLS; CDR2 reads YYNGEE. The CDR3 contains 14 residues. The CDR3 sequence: CASSVGRGWSEAFF. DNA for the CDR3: TGTGCCAGCAGCGTAGGCAGGGGGTGGAGTGAAGCTTTCTTT.

The CDR3 bases are TGCGCCAGCAGCCAACCATGGGCCAATCAGCCCCAGCATTTT. Translation: CASSQPWANQPQHF. This chain uses TRBV4-1 with TRBJ1-5, with unresolved D. CDR3 size: 14 residues. The germline V gene has CDR1 MGHRA and CDR2 YSYEKL. The ends were cut back, 2 bases at V and 3 bases at J, with 8 bases in the middle.

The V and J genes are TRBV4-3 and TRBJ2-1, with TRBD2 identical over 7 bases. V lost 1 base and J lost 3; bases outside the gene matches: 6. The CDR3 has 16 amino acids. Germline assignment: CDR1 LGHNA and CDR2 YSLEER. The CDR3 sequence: CASSQGLAKVYNEQFF. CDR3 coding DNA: TGCGCCAGCAGCCAAGGACTAGCTAAGGTCTACAATGAGCAGTTCTTC.

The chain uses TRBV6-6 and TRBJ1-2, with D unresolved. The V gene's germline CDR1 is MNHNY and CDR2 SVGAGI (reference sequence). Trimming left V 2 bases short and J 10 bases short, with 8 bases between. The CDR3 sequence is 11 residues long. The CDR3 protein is CASSYGGDYTF. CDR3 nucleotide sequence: TGTGCCAGCAGTTACGGAGGTGACTACACCTTC.

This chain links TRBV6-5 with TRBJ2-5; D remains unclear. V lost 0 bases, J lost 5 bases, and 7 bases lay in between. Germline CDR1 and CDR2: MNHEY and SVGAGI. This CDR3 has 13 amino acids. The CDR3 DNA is TGTGCCAGCAGTTACTCTTTCGGCGAGACCCAGTACTTC. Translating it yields CASSYSFGETQYF.